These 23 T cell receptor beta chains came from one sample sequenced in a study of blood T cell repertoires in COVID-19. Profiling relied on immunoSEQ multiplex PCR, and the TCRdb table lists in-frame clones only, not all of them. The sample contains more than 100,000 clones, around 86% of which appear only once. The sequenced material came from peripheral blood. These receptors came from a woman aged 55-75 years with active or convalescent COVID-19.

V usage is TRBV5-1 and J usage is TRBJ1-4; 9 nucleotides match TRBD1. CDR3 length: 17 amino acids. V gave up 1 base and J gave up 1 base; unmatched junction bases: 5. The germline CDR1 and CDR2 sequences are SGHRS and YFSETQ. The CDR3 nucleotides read TGCGCCAGCAGCTTGAGACAGGGGGACCTAACTAATGAAAAACTGTTTTTT. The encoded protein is CASSLRQGDLTNEKLFF.

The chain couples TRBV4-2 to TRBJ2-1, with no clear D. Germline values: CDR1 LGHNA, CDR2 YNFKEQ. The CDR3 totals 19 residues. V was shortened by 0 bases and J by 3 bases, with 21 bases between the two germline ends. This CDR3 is CASSQDPPRLANYYNEQFF. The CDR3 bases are TGTGCCAGCAGCCAAGATCCGCCGCGACTGGCCAACTACTACAATGAGCAGTTCTTC.

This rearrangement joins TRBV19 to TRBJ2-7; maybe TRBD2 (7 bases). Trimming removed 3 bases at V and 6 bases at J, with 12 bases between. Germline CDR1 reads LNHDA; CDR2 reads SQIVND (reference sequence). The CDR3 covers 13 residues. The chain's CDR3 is CASSMVRGAEQYF. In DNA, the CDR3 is TGTGCCAGTAGTATGGTTCGGGGGGCCGAGCAGTACTTC. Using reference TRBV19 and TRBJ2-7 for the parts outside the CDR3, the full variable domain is DGGITQSPKYLFRKEGQNVTLSCEQNLNHDAMYWYRQDPGQGLRLIYYSQIVNDFQKGDIAEGYSVSREKKESFPLTVTSAQKNPTAFYLCASSMVRGAEQYFGPGTRLTVT.

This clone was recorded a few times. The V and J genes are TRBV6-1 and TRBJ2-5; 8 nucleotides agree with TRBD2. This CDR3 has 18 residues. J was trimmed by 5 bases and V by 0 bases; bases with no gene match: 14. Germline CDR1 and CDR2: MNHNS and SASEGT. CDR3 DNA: TGTGCCAGCAGTGAAGCGGGGAGCGGGAGAGGATATCGGGAGACCCAGTACTTC. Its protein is CASSEAGSGRGYRETQYF.

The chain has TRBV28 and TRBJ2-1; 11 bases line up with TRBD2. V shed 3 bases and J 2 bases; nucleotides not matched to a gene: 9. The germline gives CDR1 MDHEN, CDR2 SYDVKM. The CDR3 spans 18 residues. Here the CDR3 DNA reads TGTGCCAGCAGTTTTTCACTAGCGGGGGAAGTGACCTACAATGAGCAGTTCTTC. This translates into CASSFSLAGEVTYNEQFF.

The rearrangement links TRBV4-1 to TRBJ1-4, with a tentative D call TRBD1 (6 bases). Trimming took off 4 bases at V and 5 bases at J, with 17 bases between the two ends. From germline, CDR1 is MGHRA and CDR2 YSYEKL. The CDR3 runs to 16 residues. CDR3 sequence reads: CASSPGSGQLNEKLFF. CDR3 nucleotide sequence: TGCGCCAGCAGCCCGGGGAGCGGACAGTTAAATGAAAAACTGTTTTTT.

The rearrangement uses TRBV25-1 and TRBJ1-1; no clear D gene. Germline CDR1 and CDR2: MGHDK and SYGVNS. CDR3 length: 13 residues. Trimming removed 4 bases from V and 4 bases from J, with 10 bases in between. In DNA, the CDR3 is TGTGCCAGCAGTGCTCGTGGGAGCACTGAAGCTTTCTTT. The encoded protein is CASSARGSTEAFF.

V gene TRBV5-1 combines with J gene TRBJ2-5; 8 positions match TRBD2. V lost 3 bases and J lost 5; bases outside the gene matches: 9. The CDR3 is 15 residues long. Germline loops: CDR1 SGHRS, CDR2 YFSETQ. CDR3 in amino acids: CASSSSGSLSETQYF. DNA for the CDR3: TGCGCCAGCAGCTCTAGCGGGTCACTTTCGGAGACCCAGTACTTC. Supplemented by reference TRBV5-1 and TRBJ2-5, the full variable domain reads KAGVTQTPRYLIKTRGQQVTLSCSPISGHRSVSWYQQTPGQGLQFLFEYFSETQRNKGNFPGRFSGRQFSNSRSEMNVSTLELGDSALYLCASSSSGSLSETQYFGPGTRLLVL.

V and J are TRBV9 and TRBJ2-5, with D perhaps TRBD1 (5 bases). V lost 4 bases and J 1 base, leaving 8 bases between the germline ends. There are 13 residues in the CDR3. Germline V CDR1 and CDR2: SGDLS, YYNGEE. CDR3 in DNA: TGTGCCAGCAGCTTGGGGCCCCAAGAGACCCAGTACTTC. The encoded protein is CASSLGPQETQYF.

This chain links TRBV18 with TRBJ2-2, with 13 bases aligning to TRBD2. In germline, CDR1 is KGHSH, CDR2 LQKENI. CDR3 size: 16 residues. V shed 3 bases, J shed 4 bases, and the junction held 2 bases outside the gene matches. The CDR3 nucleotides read TGTGCCAGCTCACCCACTAGCGGGAGGGGCACCGGGGAGCTGTTTTTT. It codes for CASSPTSGRGTGELFF.

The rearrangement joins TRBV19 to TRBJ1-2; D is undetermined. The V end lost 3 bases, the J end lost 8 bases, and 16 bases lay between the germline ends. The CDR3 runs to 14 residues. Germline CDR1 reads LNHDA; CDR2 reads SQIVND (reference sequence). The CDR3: CASSIPAREGGYTF. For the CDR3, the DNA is TGTGCCAGTAGTATCCCCGCTCGGGAGGGAGGCTACACCTTC.

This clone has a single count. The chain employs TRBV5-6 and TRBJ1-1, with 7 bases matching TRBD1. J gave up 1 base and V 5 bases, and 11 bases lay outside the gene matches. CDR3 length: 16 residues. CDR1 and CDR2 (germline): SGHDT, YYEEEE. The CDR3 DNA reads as TGTGCCAGCAGTTCCCTGGGACAGCCCTCGAACACTGAAGCTTTCTTT. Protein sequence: CASSSLGQPSNTEAFF.

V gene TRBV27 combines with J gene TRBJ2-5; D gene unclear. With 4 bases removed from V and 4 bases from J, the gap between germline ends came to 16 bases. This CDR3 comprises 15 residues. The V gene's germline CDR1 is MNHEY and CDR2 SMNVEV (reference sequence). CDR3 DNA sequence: TGTGCCAGCAGTTCTGACTGGAGTGTAGTAGAGACCCAGTACTTC. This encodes CASSSDWSVVETQYF.

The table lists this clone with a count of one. The CDR3 bases are TGTGCCACCAGTGATTTTATCGGGAACGAGCAGTACTTC. It yields the protein CATSDFIGNEQYF. The V and J genes are TRBV24-1 and TRBJ2-7; maybe TRBD2 (5 bases). CDR1 is KGHDR and CDR2 is SFDVKD in the germline V gene. The V end was cut by 1 base, the J end by 5 bases, with 8 bases between. This CDR3 contains 13 residues.

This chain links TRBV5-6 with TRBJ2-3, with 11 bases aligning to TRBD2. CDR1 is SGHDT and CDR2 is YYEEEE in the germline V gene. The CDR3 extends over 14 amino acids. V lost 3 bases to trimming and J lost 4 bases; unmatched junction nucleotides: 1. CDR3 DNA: TGTGCCAGCAGCTCACTAGCGGGAGCAGATACGCAGTATTTT. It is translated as CASSSLAGADTQYF.

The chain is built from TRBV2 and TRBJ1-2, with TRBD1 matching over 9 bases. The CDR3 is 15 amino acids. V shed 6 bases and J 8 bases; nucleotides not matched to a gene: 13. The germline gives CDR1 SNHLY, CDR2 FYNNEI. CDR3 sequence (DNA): TGTGCCAGCAGGCAAGACAGGGGGAAGGCAGAGGGCTACACCTTC. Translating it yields CASRQDRGKAEGYTF.

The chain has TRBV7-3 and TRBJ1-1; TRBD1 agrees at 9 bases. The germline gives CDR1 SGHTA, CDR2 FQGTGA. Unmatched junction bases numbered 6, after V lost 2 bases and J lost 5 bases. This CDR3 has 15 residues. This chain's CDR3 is CASSLPGQGRTEAFF. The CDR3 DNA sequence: TGTGCCAGCAGCTTACCTGGACAGGGGCGGACTGAAGCTTTCTTT. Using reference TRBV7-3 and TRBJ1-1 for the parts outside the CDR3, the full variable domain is GAGVSQTPSNKVTEKGKYVELRCDPISGHTALYWYRQSLGQGPEFLIYFQGTGAADDSGLPNDRFFAVRPEGSVSTLKIQRTERGDSAVYLCASSLPGQGRTEAFFGQGTRLTVV.

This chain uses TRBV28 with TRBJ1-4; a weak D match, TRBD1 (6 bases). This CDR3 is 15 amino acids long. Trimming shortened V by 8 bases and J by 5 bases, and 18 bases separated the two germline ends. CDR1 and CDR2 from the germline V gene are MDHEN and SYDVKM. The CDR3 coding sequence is TGTGCCAGCTGGGACACCGGGACACCAAATGAAAAACTGTTTTTT. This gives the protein CASWDTGTPNEKLFF.

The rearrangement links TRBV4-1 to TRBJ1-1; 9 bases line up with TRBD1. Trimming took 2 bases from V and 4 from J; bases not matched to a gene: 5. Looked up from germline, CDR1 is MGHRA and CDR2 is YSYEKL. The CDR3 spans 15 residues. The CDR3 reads CASSQTGGFFTEAFF. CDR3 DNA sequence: TGCGCCAGCAGCCAAACAGGGGGCTTCTTCACTGAAGCTTTCTTT.

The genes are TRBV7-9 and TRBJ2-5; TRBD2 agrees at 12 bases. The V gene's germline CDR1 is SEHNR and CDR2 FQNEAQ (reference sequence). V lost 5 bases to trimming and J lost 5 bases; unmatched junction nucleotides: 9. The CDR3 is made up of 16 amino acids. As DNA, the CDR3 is TGTGCCAGCAGCCCACGACTAGCGGGAGCGGTGGAGACCCAGTACTTC. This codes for CASSPRLAGAVETQYF.

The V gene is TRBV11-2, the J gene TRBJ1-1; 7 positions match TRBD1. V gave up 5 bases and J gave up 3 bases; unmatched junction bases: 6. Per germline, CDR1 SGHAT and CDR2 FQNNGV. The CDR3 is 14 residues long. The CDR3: CASSRRGPDTEAFF. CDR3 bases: TGTGCCAGCAGCCGTAGGGGGCCGGACACTGAAGCTTTCTTT.

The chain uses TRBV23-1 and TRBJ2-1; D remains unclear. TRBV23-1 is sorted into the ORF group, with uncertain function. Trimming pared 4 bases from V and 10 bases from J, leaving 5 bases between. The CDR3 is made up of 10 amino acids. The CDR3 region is CASSPQEQFF. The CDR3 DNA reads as TGCGCCAGCAGTCCCCAAGAGCAGTTCTTC.

CDR3: CATSDLLNQPQHF. The CDR3, as DNA: TGTGCCACCAGTGATCTTCTCAATCAGCCCCAGCATTTT. The V gene is TRBV24-1, the J gene TRBJ1-5; no clear D. Germline CDR1 is KGHDR and CDR2 is SFDVKD. The CDR3 is 13 residues long. V lost 3 bases, J lost 3 bases, and 5 bases lay in between.